This note documents a single T cell receptor (beta chain) sequence. Its antigen is not known. The data originate from a study of T-cell reconstitution after alpha-beta-depleted transplantation in children. Notes on the study in general: At the one-year point after transplant, T-cell counts and TCRbeta diversity were found to come mostly from T cells that had been newly produced. In some patients, recipient T cells and intrathymic progenitors surviving conditioning explained high day-60 diversity. In patients about two months after transplant, alpha-beta T cells reportedly arose from several hundred expanded graft clones.

Molecular barcoding with unique molecular identifiers was used for the TCRbeta library. Via MiXCR, TCRdb re-called the PCR reads, giving one row per CDR3 protein. Altogether roughly 350,000 distinct CDR3 sequences are present, 15% to 20% being singletons, with the ten largest covering around 38%. This TCR derives from a male patient between 2 and 10 years old who had a stem cell transplant for acute lymphoblastic leukemia, so the T cells may come from the graft donor. The material was PBMCs, mostly from graft donor cells, obtained 360 days after TCRalphabeta/CD19-depleted stem cell transplant.

The CDR3 sequence: CASSSSFRQGAGDTQYF. The CDR3 nucleotides read TGTGCCAGCAGCTCTTCCTTCCGCCAGGGGGCGGGAGATACGCAGTATTTT. V is TRBV12-3 or TRBV12-4 and J is TRBJ2-3; the match to TRBD1 covers 8 bases. This CDR3 region has 17 residues. The trim removed 6 bases at V and 5 bases at J, leaving 16 bases unmatched.